This record looks at one TCR beta chain sequence and its context. No cognate antigen has been identified for it. No much larger clonotype is one base removed from it; base qualities were not supplied. The source of the sample is a study of blood T cell repertoires in COVID-19 (dated by TCRdb to about 2020). Background for the entire study: The collaborator samples originated in the United States, Italy and Spain and spanned the acute and convalescent phases of COVID-19. The prospective study material was composed of cDNA or gDNA derived from T cells, B-cell-depleted T cells, or PBMCs. The dataset comprised deeply sampled blood TCRbeta repertoires from subjects exposed to, actively infected with, or recovered from COVID-19. Samples were obtained from the ongoing ImmuneRACE study (first 160 participants) and from roughly 1,300 subjects provided by 6 global collaborators. The repertoires were released in a freely available public database intended as a resource for research on the immune response to SARS-CoV-2. Sample metadata almost always included a de-identified subject ID, COVID-19 status, age in years and sex. Where available, HLA class I and class II types were obtained from metadata supplied by the sample provider rather than from assay-based typing.

The paper as a whole reports these results and caveats: Clinical and demographic metadata were provided uncurated, with the amount varying by source and participant.

TCRbeta CDR3 regions were amplified from genomic DNA using the immunoSEQ Assay, a bias-controlled multiplex PCR. As for the original processing: The number of nucleated cells in each sample was estimated by amplification of reference gene primers within the assay. Sequence reads were collapsed and filtered to measure the absolute abundance of every unique TCRbeta CDR3 rearrangement. For each sample, productive Simpson clonality was calculated as the square root of Simpson's diversity index over productive rearrangements. TCRdb took this table from immuneACCESS and kept in-frame rearrangements with V and J called. Such tables lack part of the clones; where checked against another copy, unresolved V genes explain under half of the gap, and the rest is unexplained. That table gives V, J and clone size, and the DNA gave D and trimming. Across this sample there are over 130,000 clones, with less than 90% seen only once. The ten largest clonotypes hold roughly 2.5% of the sample.

From the germline V gene, CDR1 is MNHEY and CDR2 is SVGAGI. Germline trimming: 0 bases from V, 1 base from J; junction bases outside gene matches: 5. The CDR3 sequence holds 16 residues, the cysteine and phenylalanine included. Only CDR3 DNA is held: 48 bases, read in frame from base 1. In Seattle, one collaborating source enrolled patients while the infection was active and tracked those patients longitudinally over the course of disease. Collaborating institutions collected whole blood in K2EDTA tubes following their own protocols. For TCRbeta analysis, collaborators shipped samples in one of three forms: frozen whole blood, isolated PBMCs, or DNA extracted from either of those sample types.

This TCR was sampled from a human donor with COVID-19, enrolled during active disease. The donor label of this sample is uncertain. Input material: peripheral blood. Recombination connected TRBV6-5 to TRBJ1-1; 7 central bases correspond to TRBD1. The DNA is as follows: TGTGCCAGCAGTTACTCGAATGCAGGGGGGAACACTGAAGCTTTCTTT. Translated, it reads CASSYSNAGGNTEAFF.